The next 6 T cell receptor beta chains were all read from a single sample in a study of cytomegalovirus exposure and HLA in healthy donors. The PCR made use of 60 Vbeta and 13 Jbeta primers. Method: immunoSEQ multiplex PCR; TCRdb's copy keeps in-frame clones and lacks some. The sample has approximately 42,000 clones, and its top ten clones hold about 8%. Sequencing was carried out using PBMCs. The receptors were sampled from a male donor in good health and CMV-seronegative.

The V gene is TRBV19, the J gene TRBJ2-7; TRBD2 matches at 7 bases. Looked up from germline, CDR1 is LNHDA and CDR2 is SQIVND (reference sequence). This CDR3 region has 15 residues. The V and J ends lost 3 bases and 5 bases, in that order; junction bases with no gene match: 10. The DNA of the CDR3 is TGTGCCAGTAGTATCTCCCCGGGCGGGAGCAACGAGCAGTACTTC. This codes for CASSISPGGSNEQYF.

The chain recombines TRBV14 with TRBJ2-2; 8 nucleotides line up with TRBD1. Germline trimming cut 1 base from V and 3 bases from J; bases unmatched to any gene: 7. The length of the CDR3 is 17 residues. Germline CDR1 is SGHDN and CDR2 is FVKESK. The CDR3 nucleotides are TGTGCCAGCAGCCAAGGTCGGACAGGGTGGGACACCGGGGAGCTGTTTTTT. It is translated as CASSQGRTGWDTGELFF.

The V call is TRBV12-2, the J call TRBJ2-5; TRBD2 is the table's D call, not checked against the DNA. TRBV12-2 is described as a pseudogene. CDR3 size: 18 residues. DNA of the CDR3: TGTGCAAGTCGCTTAGGGGCCTGGTGGTTGGCGAGCGGAGAGACCCAGTACTTC. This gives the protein CASRLGAWWLASGETQYF.

CDR3 amino acids: CASSSGLELYEQYF. CDR3 nucleotides: TGTGCCAGCAGCTCTGGACTAGAACTCTACGAGCAGTACTTC. The chain recombines TRBV7-6 with TRBJ2-5, with TRBD2 matching 7 bases. The last part of the DNA fits TRBJ2-7 better; the J call may be wrong. CDR3 length: 14 amino acids. The germline gives CDR1 SGHVS, CDR2 FNYEAQ.

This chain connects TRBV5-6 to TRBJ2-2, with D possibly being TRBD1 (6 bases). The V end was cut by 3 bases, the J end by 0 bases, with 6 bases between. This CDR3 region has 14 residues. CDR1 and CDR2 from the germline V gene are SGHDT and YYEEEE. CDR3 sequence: CASSWDTNTGELFF. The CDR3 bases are TGTGCCAGCAGCTGGGACACGAACACCGGGGAGCTGTTTTTT.

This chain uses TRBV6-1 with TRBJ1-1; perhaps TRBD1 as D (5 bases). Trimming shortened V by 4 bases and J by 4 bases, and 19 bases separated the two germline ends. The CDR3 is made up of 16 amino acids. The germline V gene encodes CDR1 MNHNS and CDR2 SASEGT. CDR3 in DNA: TGTGCCAGCAGTGTTTTACCAGGGATGGTTGGCACTGAAGCTTTCTTT. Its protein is CASSVLPGMVGTEAFF.